The rows below give T cell receptor beta chains drawn from one sample of a study of T cells in Graves' hyperthyroidism and ophthalmopathy. TCRdb redid the calling of the multiplex PCR reads with MiXCR, one entry per CDR3 protein. The sample includes 50,000 to 60,000 distinct CDR3 sequences, roughly 50% of them seen just once. The sample was blood. The receptors originated from a woman aged 50 to 60 with Graves' ophthalmopathy. CDR3s include the opening cysteine and the closing phenylalanine or tryptophan. The D gene is left open where the match is weak. Size is stated for part of the rows, as once, few or many counts, or as a class when the clone is expanded.

V	size	J	D	DNA	CDR3
TRBV20-1	many	TRBJ2-7	TRBD2	TGCAGTGCTAGAGATTACACTAGCGGGAGTGAAGAGCAGTACTTC	CSARDYTSGSEEQYF
TRBV6-1	many	TRBJ1-5	.	TGTGCCAGCAGTGAAATTTACAGCCATAGCAATCAGCCCCAGCATTTT	CASSEIYSHSNQPQHF
TRBV29-1	many	TRBJ2-3	TRBD2	TGCAGCGTTGTTAGAGGGACTAGCGGGACAGATACGCAGTATTTT	CSVVRGTSGTDTQYF
TRBV7-8	.	TRBJ2-5	.	TGTGCCAGCAGCTTAGGGAGGGGAGACGAGACCCAGTACTTC	CASSLGRGDETQYF
TRBV20-1	.	TRBJ1-4	.	TGCAGTGCTAGAGGGGCCATTGAAAAACTGTTTTTT	CSARGAIEKLFF
TRBV12-3/TRBV12-4	.	TRBJ1-2	.	TGTGCCAGCAAACTAGCCGGGGGATATGGCTACACCTTC	CASKLAGGYGYTF
TRBV7-3	many	TRBJ2-5	TRBD2	TGTGCCAGCAGCTTAAACGGGGCGGGAGTCTATGAGACCCAGTACTTC	CASSLNGAGVYETQYF
TRBV24-1	medium-sized	TRBJ2-3	.	TGTGCCACCAGTGACGGGGCCGTGGATACGCAGTATTTT	CATSDGAVDTQYF
TRBV9	many	TRBJ2-3	.	TGTGCCAGCAGCGTAGACGGCGGAACAAACACAGATACGCAGTATTTT	CASSVDGGTNTDTQYF
TRBV9	many	TRBJ1-5	TRBD1	TGTGCCAGCAGTGGACAGGGGGTTTTCAATCAGCCCCAGCATTTT	CASSGQGVFNQPQHF
TRBV4-1	.	TRBJ2-3	TRBD1	TGCGCCAGCAGCCAAGAGTTCCTGGACAGGGGTTTT	CASSQEFLDRGF
TRBV10-3	.	TRBJ1-2	TRBD1	TGTGCCATCAGTGGTAGACAGGGGCGGACTAACTATGGCTACACCTTC	CAISGRQGRTNYGYTF
TRBV6-5	many	TRBJ1-5	.	TGTGCCAGCAGCCGACTTAGCAATCAGCCCCAGCATTTT	CASSRLSNQPQHF
TRBV5-6	.	TRBJ2-5	.	TGTGCCAGCAGCTTGGAGGGGGGTCAGCCCCAGTACTTC	CASSLEGGQPQYF
TRBV24-1	.	TRBJ2-5	TRBD2	TGTGCCACCAGTGACCAAAGCGGGGGGGAGACCCAGTACTTC	CATSDQSGGETQYF
TRBV9	.	TRBJ2-7	TRBD1	TGTGCCAGCAGCGCGTGGACAGGGGGTTACGAGCAGTACTTC	CASSAWTGGYEQYF
TRBV15	medium-sized	TRBJ1-5	.	TGTGCCACCAGCAGAGATCTGGGTTACAATCAGCCCCAGCATTTT	CATSRDLGYNQPQHF
TRBV29-1	many	TRBJ1-1	TRBD1	TGCAGCGTTGAAGATCGGTACAGGGGGGTTGGCACTGAAGCTTTCTTT	CSVEDRYRGVGTEAFF
TRBV20-1	many	TRBJ2-7	TRBD1	TGCAGTGCTGACCGGGACAGGGCAAGATACGAGCAGTACTTC	CSADRDRARYEQYF
TRBV12-5	.	TRBJ1-5	.	TGTGCTAGTGGTGGGAGGACGGAATCCTGGGGCAATCAGCCCCAGCATTTT	CASGGRTESWGNQPQHF
TRBV9	.	TRBJ2-3	.	TGTGCCAGCGGCGTAGTCGGGGTGAACACAGATATGCAGTATTTT	CASGVVGVNTDMQYF
TRBV27	few	TRBJ1-6	.	TGTGCCAGCAGTTTATCGATAGGAGACCTATTAAATTCACCCCTCCACTTT	CASSLSIGDLLNSPLHF
TRBV25-1	medium-sized	TRBJ2-1	TRBD2	TGTGCCAGCAGTGAAGTCGGGAGGAATGAGCAGTTCTTC	CASSEVGRNEQFF